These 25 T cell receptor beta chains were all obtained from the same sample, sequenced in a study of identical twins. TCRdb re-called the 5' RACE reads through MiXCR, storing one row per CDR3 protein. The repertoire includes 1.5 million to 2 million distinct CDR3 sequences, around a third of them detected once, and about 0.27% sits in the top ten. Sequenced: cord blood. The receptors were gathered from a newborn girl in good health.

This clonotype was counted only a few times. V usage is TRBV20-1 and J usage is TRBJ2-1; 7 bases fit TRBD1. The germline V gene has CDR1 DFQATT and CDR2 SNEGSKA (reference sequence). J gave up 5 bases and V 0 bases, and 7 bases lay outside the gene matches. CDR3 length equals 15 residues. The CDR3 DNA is TGCAGTGCTAGAGATAACAGGGGCCCAAACAATGAGCAGTTCTTC. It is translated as CSARDNRGPNNEQFF.

CDR3 sequence: CSARRTGNGELFF. In DNA, the CDR3 is TGCAGTGCTAGAAGGACAGGGAACGGGGAGCTGTTTTTT. The chain links TRBV20-1 to TRBJ2-2, with TRBD1 matching 8 bases. The CDR3 length is 13 residues. The J segment lost 7 bases and the V segment lost 2 bases, leaving 3 bases of the junction unmatched. The germline V gene encodes CDR1 DFQATT and CDR2 SNEGSKA (reference sequence).

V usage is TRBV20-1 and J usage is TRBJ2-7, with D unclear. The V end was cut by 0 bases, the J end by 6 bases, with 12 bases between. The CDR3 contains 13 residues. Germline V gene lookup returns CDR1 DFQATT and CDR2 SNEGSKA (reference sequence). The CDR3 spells CSAREGKLREQYF. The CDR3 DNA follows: TGCAGTGCTAGAGAGGGGAAACTTCGCGAGCAGTACTTC.

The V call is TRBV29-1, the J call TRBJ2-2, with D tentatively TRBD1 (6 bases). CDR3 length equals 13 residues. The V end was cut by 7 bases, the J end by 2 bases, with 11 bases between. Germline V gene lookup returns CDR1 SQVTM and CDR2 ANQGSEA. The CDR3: CSAWDTNTGELFF. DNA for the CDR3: TGCAGCGCCTGGGACACTAACACCGGGGAGCTGTTTTTT.

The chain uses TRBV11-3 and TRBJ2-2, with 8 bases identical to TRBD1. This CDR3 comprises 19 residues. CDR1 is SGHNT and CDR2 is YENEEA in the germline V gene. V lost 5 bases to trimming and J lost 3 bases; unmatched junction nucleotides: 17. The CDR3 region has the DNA TGTGCCAGCAGCCCCGGACAGGGCAAGGGCTTTTGGGACACCGGGGAGCTGTTTTTT. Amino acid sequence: CASSPGQGKGFWDTGELFF.

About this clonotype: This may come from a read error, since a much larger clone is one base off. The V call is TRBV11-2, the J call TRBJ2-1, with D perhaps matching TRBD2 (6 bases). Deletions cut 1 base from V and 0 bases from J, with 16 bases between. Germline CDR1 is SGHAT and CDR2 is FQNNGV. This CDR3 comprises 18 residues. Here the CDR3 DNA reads TGTGCCAGCAGCTTAGTCTCGTCCGGGGGTGGCTCCTACAATGAGCAGTTCTTC. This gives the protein CASSLVSSGGGSYNEQFF.

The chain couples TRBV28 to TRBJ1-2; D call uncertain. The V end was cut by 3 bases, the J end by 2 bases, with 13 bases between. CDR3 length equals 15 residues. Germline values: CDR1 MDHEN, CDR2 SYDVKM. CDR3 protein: CASSLRQRTNYGYTF. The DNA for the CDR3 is TGTGCCAGCAGTTTGCGGCAGCGAACCAACTATGGCTACACCTTC.

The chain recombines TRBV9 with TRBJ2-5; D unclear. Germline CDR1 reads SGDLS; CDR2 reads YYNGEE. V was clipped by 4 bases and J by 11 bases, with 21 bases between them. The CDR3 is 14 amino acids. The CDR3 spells CASSSTLPLNEQYF. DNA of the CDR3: TGTGCCAGCAGCTCGACCCTCCCCCTCAATGAGCAGTACTTC.

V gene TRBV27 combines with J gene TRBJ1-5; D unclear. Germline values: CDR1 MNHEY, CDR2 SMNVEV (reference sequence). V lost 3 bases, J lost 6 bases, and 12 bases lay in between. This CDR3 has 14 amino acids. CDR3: CASSFVGRAQPQHF. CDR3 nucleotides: TGTGCCAGCAGTTTTGTAGGGAGGGCTCAGCCCCAGCATTTT.

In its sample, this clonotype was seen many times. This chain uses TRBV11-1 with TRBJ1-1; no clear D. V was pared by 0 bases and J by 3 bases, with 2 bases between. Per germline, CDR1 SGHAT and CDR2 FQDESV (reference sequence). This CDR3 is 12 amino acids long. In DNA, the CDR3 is TGTGCCAGCAGCTTAGCTTACACTGAAGCTTTCTTT. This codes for CASSLAYTEAFF.

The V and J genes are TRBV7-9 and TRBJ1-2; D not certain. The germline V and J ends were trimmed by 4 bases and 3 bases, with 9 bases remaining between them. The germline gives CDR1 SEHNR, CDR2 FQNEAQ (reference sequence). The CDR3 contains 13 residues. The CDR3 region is CASSSFADYGYTF. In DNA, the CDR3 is TGTGCCAGCAGCTCGTTCGCGGACTATGGCTACACCTTC.

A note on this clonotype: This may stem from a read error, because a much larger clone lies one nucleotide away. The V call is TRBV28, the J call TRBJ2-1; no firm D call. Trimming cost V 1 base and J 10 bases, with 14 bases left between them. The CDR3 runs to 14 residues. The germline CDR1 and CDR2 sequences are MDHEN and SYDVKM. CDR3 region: CASSLLSSVYEQFF. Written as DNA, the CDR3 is TGTGCCAGCAGTTTATTGTCGAGCGTCTACGAGCAGTTCTTC.

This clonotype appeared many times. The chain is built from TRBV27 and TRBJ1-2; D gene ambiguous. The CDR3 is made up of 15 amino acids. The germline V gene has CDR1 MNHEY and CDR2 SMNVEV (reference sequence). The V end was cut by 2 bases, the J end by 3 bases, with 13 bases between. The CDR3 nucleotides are TGTGCCAGCAGTTTAATTCACAATCCGGACTATGGCTACACCTTC. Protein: CASSLIHNPDYGYTF.

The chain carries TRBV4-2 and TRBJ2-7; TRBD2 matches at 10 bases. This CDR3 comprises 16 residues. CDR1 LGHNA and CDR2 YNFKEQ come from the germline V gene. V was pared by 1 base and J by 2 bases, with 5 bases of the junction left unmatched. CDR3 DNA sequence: TGTGCCAGCAGCCAAGTAGGAGCGGGAGGGCCCTACGAGCAGTACTTC. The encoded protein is CASSQVGAGGPYEQYF.

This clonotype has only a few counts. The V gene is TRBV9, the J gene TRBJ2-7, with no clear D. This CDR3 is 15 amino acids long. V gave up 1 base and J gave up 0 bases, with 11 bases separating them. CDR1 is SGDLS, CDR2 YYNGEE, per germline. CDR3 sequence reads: CASSVNAASSYEQYF. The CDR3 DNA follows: TGTGCCAGCAGCGTAAACGCAGCCAGCTCCTACGAGCAGTACTTC.

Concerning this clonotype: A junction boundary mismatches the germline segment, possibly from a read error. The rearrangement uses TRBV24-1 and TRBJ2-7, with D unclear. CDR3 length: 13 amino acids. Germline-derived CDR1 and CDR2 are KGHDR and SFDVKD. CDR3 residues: CATSDPVSYEQCF. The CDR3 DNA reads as TGTGCCACCAGTGACCCCGTCTCCTACGAGCAGTGCTTC.

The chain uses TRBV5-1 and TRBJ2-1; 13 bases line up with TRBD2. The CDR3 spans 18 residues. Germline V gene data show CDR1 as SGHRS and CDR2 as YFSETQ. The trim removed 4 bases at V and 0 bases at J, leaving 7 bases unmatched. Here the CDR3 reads CASSPPGLAGNSYNEQFF. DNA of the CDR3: TGCGCCAGCAGCCCCCCGGGACTAGCGGGAAACTCCTACAATGAGCAGTTCTTC.

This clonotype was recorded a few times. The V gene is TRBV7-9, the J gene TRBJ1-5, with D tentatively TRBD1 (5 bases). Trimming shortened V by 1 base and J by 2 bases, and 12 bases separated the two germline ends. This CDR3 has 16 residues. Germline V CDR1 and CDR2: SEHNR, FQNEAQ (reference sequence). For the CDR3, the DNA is TGTGCCAGCAGCTTAGTGGACACTTTCCGCAATCAGCCCCAGCATTTT. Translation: CASSLVDTFRNQPQHF.

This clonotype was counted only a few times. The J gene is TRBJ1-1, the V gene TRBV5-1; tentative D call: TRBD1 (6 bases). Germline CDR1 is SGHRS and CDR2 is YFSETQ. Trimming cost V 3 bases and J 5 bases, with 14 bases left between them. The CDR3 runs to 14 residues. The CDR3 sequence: CASSSIPQGTEAFF. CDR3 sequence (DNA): TGCGCCAGCAGCTCAATCCCCCAGGGGACTGAAGCTTTCTTT.

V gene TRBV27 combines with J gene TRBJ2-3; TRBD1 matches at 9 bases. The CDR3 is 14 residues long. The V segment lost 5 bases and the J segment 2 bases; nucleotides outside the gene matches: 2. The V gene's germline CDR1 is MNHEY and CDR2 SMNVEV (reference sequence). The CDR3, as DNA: TGTGCCAGCAGTAACAGGGGGCTCACAGATACGCAGTATTTT. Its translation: CASSNRGLTDTQYF.

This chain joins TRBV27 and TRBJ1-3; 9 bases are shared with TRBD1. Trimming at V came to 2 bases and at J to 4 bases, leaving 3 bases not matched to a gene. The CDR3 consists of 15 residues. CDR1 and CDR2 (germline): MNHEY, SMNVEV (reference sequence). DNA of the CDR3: TGTGCCAGCAGTTTAAACAGGGGGCAAGGAAACACCATATATTTT. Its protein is CASSLNRGQGNTIYF.

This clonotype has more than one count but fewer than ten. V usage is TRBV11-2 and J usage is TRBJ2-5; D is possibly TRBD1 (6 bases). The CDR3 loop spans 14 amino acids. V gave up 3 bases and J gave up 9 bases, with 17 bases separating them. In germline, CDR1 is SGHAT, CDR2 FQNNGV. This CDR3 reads CASSLTGNRESQYF. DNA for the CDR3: TGTGCCAGCAGCTTGACAGGAAATCGAGAATCCCAGTACTTC.

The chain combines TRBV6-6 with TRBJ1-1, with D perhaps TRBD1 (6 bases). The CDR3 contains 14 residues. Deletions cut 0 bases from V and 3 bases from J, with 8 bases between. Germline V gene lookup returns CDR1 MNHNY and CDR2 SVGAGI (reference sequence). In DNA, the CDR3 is TGTGCCAGCAGTTACTCGAAGGGGGACACTGAAGCTTTCTTT. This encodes CASSYSKGDTEAFF.

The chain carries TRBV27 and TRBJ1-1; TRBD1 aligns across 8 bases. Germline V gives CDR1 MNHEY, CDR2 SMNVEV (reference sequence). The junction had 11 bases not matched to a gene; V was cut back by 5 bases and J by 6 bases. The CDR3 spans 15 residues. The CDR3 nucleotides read TGTGCCAGCAGTAGGACAGGGTTTTTGGTCGCTGAAGCTTTCTTT. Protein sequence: CASSRTGFLVAEAFF.

The CDR3: CSASGQGARGKNIQYF. In DNA form, the CDR3 reads TGCAGTGCTAGCGGACAGGGGGCGCGTGGCAAAAACATTCAGTACTTC. This chain joins TRBV20-1 and TRBJ2-4; 11 nucleotides line up with TRBD1. The germline gives CDR1 DFQATT, CDR2 SNEGSKA (reference sequence). This CDR3 has 16 amino acids. Trimming removed 3 bases from V and 3 bases from J; junction bases left unmatched: 7.